These 11 T cell receptor beta chains originate from one sample sequenced in a study of T-cell reconstitution after alpha-beta-depleted transplantation in children. A TCRbeta library incorporating unique molecular identifiers was prepared. MiXCR, run by TCRdb on the PCR reads, gives a single entry per CDR3 protein. The data show about 120,000 distinct CDR3 sequences, over 9% seen once. Sequencing was performed on PBMCs, taken before TCRalphabeta/CD19-depleted stem cell transplant. The source of these receptors is a boy aged 2-9 years with acute lymphoblastic leukemia, due to receive a stem cell transplant.

V usage is TRBV12-3 or TRBV12-4 and J usage is TRBJ2-6; no definite D call. Trimming removed 2 bases at V and 0 bases at J, with 11 bases between. The length of the CDR3 is 17 residues. DNA of the CDR3: TGTGCCAGCAGTTTAAATCCGGCCTTCTCTGGGGCCAACGTCCTGACTTTC. Protein sequence: CASSLNPAFSGANVLTF.

This clonotype was seen many times. This sequence joins TRBV20-1 and TRBJ1-2; D gene uncertain. This CDR3 has 14 residues. The V end was cut by 6 bases, the J end by 3 bases, with 17 bases between. Germline V gives CDR1 DFQATT, CDR2 SNEGSKA (reference sequence). CDR3 coding DNA: TGCAGTGCGTCTACCCCGCCCCCTGACTATGGCTACACCTTC. This sequence encodes CSASTPPPDYGYTF.

This clonotype was recorded at least ten times. The chain recombines TRBV7-8 with TRBJ2-6; D gene uncertain. Germline V gene data show CDR1 as SGHVS and CDR2 as FQNEAQ. CDR3 length: 15 amino acids. V lost 1 base and J 0 bases, leaving 4 bases between the germline ends. This chain's CDR3 is CASSLVVSGANVLTF. Written as DNA, the CDR3 is TGTGCCAGCAGCTTAGTAGTCTCTGGGGCCAACGTCCTGACTTTC. The full variable domain, with the rest looked up from reference TRBV7-8 and TRBJ2-6, is GAGVSQSPRYKVAKRGQDVALRCDPISGHVSLFWYQQALGQGPEFLTYFQNEAQLDKSGLPSDRFFAERPEGSVSTLKIQRTQQEDSAVYLCASSLVVSGANVLTFGAGSRLTVL.

The chain has TRBV12-3 or TRBV12-4 and TRBJ1-5; D unresolved. The CDR3 runs 14 residues. The V gene lost 3 bases and the J gene lost 2 bases, with 8 bases spanning the gap. The chain's CDR3 is CASSLAQGNQPQHF. For the CDR3, the DNA is TGTGCCAGCAGTTTGGCCCAGGGCAATCAGCCCCAGCATTTT.

Ten or more counts support this clonotype. The genes are TRBV6-1 and TRBJ2-7; D perhaps matches TRBD1 (6 bases). The CDR3 runs to 14 residues. V lost 6 bases and J lost 2, with 14 bases in between. The V gene's germline CDR1 is MNHNS and CDR2 SASEGT. The CDR3 protein is CASRNRQVPYEQYF. Here the CDR3 DNA reads TGTGCCAGCAGGAATAGACAGGTTCCCTACGAGCAGTACTTC.

The rearrangement links TRBV12-5 to TRBJ2-5; D is uncertain. V lost 0 bases and J 0 bases, leaving 2 bases between the germline ends. CDR1 is LGHNT and CDR2 is FRNRAP in the germline V gene. The CDR3 is 13 amino acids. This chain's CDR3 is CASGLVDQETQYF. The CDR3 DNA sequence: TGTGCTAGTGGTTTGGTAGACCAAGAGACCCAGTACTTC.

The V call is TRBV5-4, the J call TRBJ2-1, with D uncertain. Germline CDR1 and CDR2: SGHNT and YYREEE (reference sequence). V lost 0 bases and J lost 6, with 7 bases in between. The CDR3 covers 13 residues. The CDR3 is CASSLGRRNEQFF. Here the CDR3 DNA reads TGTGCCAGCAGCTTGGGTCGGCGCAATGAGCAGTTCTTC.

J is TRBJ2-5 and V is TRBV20-1, with TRBD2 matching over 11 bases. Germline V CDR1 and CDR2: DFQATT, SNEGSKA (reference sequence). The length of the CDR3 is 15 residues. With 5 bases clipped from V and 4 bases from J, the junction kept 9 bases outside the gene matches. CDR3 sequence reads: CSAFSRSGGAETQYF. In nucleotides, the CDR3 is TGCAGTGCTTTTTCTCGTAGCGGGGGGGCAGAGACCCAGTACTTC.

This clonotype was counted only a few times. This rearrangement joins TRBV15 to TRBJ2-6; D unresolved. This CDR3 has 15 residues. Trimming stripped 1 base from V and 4 bases from J, with 8 bases between. CDR1 is LNHNV, CDR2 YYDKDF, per germline (reference sequence). The CDR3 region is CATSRAGSGANVLTF. The CDR3 coding sequence is TGTGCCACCAGCAGAGCAGGTTCAGGGGCCAACGTCCTGACTTTC.

This clonotype was recorded a few times. V is TRBV5-1 and J is TRBJ1-1; 9 bases fit TRBD1. The J segment lost 11 bases and the V segment lost 0 bases, leaving 8 bases of the junction unmatched. CDR1 SGHRS and CDR2 YFSETQ come from the germline V gene. The CDR3 consists of 14 residues. CDR3 nucleotides: TGCGCCAGCAGCTTGGGTGGACAGGGGAGTGGGGCTTTCTTT. It codes for CASSLGGQGSGAFF. Full variable domain (outside the CDR3, taken from reference TRBV5-1 and TRBJ1-1): KAGVTQTPRYLIKTRGQQVTLSCSPISGHRSVSWYQQTPGQGLQFLFEYFSETQRNKGNFPGRFSGRQFSNSRSEMNVSTLELGDSALYLCASSLGGQGSGAFFGQGTRLTVV.

This clonotype came up a few times. The rearrangement uses TRBV14 and TRBJ1-5; D unclear. The CDR3 is 13 amino acids. The V end was cut by 1 base, the J end by 4 bases, with 5 bases between. Germline loops: CDR1 SGHDN, CDR2 FVKESK. CDR3 DNA: TGTGCCAGCAGCCAAGGACTTAATCAGCCCCAGCATTTT. Protein product: CASSQGLNQPQHF.